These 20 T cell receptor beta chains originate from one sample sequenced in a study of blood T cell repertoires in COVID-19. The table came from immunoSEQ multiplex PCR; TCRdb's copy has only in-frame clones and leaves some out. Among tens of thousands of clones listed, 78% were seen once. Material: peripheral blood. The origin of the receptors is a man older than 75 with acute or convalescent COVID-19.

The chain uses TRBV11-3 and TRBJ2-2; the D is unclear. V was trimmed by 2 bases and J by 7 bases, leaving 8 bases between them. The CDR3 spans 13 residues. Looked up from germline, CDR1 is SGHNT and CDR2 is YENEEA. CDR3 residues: CASSLQAGGELFF. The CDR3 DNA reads TGTGCCAGCAGCTTACAGGCCGGCGGGGAGCTGTTTTTT.

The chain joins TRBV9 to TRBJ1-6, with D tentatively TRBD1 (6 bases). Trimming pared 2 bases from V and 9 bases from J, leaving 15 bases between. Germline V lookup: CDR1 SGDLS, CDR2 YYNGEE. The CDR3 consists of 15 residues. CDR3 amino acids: CASSVSAGAASPLHF. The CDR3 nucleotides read TGTGCCAGCAGCGTTTCTGCAGGGGCGGCTTCACCCCTCCACTTT.

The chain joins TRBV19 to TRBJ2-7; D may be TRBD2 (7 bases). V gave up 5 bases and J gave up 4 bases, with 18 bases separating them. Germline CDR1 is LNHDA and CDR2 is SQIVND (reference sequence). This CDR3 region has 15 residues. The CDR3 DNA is TGTGCCAGTAGTGCCGGGGGGCGACCGACGTACGAGCAGTACTTC. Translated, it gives CASSAGGRPTYEQYF.

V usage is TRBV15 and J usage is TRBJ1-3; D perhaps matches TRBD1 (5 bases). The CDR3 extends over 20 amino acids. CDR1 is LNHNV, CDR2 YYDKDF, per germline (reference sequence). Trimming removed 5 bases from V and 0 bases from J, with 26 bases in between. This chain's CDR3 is CATSGTRGIAGSSSGNTIYF. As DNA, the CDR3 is TGTGCCACCAGCGGGACCCGGGGAATAGCGGGTAGTAGCTCTGGAAACACCATATATTTT.

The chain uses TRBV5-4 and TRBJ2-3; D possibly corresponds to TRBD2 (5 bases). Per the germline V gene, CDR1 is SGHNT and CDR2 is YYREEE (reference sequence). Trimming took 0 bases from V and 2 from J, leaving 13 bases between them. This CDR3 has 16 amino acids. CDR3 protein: CASSLEPSSHTDTQYF. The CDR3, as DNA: TGTGCCAGCAGCTTGGAGCCTAGCAGTCACACAGATACGCAGTATTTT.

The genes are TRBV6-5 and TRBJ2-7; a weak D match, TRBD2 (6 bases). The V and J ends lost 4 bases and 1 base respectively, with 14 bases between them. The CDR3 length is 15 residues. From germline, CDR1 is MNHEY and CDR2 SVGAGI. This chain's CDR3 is CASSSAEGASYEQYF. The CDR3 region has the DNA TGTGCCAGCAGTTCCGCGGAGGGTGCGTCCTACGAGCAGTACTTC.

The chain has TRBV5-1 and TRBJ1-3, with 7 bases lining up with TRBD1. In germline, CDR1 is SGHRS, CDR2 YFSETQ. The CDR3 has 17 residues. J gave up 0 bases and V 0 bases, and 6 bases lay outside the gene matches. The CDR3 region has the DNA TGCGCCAGCAGCTTGGGGGACAGACTAAACTCTGGAAACACCATATATTTT. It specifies CASSLGDRLNSGNTIYF.

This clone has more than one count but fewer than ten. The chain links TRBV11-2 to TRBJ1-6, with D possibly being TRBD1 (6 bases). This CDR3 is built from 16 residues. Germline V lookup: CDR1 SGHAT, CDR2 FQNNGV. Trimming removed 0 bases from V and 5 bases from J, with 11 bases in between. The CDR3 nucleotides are TGTGCCAGCAGCTTAGATCTGGGGGCTGATAATTCACCCCTCCACTTT. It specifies CASSLDLGADNSPLHF.

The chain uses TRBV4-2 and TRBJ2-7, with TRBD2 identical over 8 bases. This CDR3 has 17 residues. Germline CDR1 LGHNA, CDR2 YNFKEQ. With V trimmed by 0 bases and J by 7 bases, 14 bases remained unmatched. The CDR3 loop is CASSQEAAGTRRGEQYF. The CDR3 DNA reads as TGTGCCAGCAGCCAAGAAGCAGCGGGGACTAGGAGAGGGGAGCAGTACTTC.

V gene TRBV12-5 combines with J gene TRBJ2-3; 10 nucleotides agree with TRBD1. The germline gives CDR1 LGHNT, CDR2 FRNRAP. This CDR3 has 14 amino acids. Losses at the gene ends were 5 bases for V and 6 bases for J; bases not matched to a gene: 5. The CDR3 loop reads CASGPGTGADTQYF. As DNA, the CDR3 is TGTGCTAGTGGTCCGGGGACAGGGGCCGATACGCAGTATTTT.

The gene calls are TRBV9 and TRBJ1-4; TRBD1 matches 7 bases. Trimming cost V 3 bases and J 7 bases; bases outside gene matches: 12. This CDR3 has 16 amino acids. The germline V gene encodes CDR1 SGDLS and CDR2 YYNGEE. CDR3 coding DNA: TGTGCCAGCAGCGCCCGAGACAGGGCGCGGGGTGAAAAACTGTTTTTT. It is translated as CASSARDRARGEKLFF.

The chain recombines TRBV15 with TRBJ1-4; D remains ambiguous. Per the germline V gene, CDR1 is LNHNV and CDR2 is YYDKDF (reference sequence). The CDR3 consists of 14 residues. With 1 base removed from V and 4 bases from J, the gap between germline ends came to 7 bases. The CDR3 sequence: CATSRGGFNEKLFF. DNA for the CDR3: TGTGCCACCAGCAGAGGAGGCTTTAATGAAAAACTGTTTTTT. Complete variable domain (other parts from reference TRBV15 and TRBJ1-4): DAMVIQNPRYQVTQFGKPVTLSCSQTLNHNVMYWYQQKSSQAPKLLFHYYDKDFNNEADTPDNFQSRRPNTSFCFLDIRSPGLGDTAMYLCATSRGGFNEKLFFGSGTQLSVL.

The CDR3 reads CASSQAEQGRANYGYTF. CDR3 nucleotides: TGCGCCAGCAGCCAAGCAGAACAGGGACGAGCTAACTATGGCTACACCTTC. The gene calls are TRBV4-1 and TRBJ1-2; possible D gene TRBD1, 6 bases. The germline V gene encodes CDR1 MGHRA and CDR2 YSYEKL. This CDR3 spans 17 amino acids. V was clipped by 1 base and J by 0 bases, with 15 bases between them.

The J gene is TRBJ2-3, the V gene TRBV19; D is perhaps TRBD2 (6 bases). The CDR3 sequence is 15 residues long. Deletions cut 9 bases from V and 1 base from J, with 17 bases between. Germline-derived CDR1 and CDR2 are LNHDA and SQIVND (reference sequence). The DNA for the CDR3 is TGTGCCAGCAAAGATAGGACGGGGGGCACAGATACGCAGTATTTT. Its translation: CASKDRTGGTDTQYF.

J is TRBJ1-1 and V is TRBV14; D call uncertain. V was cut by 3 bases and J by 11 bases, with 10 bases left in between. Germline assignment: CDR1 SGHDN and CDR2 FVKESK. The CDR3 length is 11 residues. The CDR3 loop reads CASSHRGWAFF. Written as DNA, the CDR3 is TGTGCCAGCAGCCATCGGGGTTGGGCTTTCTTT.

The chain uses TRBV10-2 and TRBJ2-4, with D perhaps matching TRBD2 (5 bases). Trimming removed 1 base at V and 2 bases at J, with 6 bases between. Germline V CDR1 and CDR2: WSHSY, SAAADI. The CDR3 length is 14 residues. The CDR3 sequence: CASSEWETKNIQYF. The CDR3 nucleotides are TGCGCCAGCAGTGAGTGGGAGACCAAAAACATTCAGTACTTC.

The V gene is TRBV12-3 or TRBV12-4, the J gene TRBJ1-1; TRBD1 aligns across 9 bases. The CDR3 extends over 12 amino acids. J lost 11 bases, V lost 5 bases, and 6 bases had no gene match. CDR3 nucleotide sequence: TGTGCCAGCAGTCCCTGGGACAGGGACGCTTTCTTT. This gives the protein CASSPWDRDAFF.

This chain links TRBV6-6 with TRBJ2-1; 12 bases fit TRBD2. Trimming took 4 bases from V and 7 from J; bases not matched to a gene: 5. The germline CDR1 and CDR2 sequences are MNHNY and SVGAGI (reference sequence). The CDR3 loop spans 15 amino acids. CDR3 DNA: TGTGCCAGCAGTTCTCTAGCGGGGGGGCAGAATGAGCAGTTCTTC. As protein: CASSSLAGGQNEQFF.

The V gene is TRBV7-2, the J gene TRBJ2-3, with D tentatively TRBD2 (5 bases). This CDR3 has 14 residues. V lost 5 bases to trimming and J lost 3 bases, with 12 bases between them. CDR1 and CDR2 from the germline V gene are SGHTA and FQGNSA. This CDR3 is CASSRTDPTDTQYF. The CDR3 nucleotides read TGTGCCAGCAGCCGGACTGACCCGACAGATACGCAGTATTTT. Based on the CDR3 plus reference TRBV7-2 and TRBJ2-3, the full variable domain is GAGVSQSPSNKVTEKGKDVELRCDPISGHTALYWYRQSLGQGLEFLIYFQGNSAPDKSGLPSDRFSAERTGGSVSTLTIQRTQQEDSAVYLCASSRTDPTDTQYFGPGTRLTVL.

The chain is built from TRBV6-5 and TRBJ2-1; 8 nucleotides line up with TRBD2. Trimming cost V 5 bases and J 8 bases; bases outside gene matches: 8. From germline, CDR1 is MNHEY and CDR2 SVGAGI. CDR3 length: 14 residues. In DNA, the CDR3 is TGTGCCAGCAGTATCGGGGGGGCCGGGTATGAGCAGTTCTTC. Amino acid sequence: CASSIGGAGYEQFF.